The 11 T cell receptor beta chains given below trace back to one sample, sequenced in a study of blood T cells in healthy people across ages. Alongside a J-beta primer mix, a sample-barcoded 5' primer served in a second PCR lasting about 7 to 12 cycles. TCRdb re-called the 5' RACE reads through MiXCR, storing one row per CDR3 protein. The data contain roughly 720,000 distinct CDR3 sequences, roughly 50% of them singletons. Sequencing used blood. All receptors come from an elderly man in good health.

The table lists this clonotype with a few counts. The chain combines TRBV12-3 or TRBV12-4 with TRBJ2-7; D unclear. The CDR3 runs to 14 residues. The V and J ends lost 3 bases and 2 bases respectively, with 11 bases between them. CDR3 in amino acids: CASSFAGLPYEQYF. Here the CDR3 DNA reads TGTGCCAGCAGTTTTGCCGGGTTACCCTACGAGCAGTACTTC.

The V call is TRBV5-1, the J call TRBJ2-7; D unclear. The J call may be wrong; the DNA end is better matched by TRBJ2-5. This CDR3 region has 13 residues. The V gene's germline CDR1 is SGHRS and CDR2 YFSETQ. In DNA form, the CDR3 reads TGCGCCAGCAGCTTGGCTTCCCGAGAGACCCAGTACTTC. The encoded protein is CASSLASRETQYF.

The rearrangement uses TRBV3-1 and TRBJ2-3; 9 bases fit TRBD2. CDR3 length: 16 residues. The V segment lost 0 bases and the J segment 2 bases; nucleotides outside the gene matches: 3. Per the germline V gene, CDR1 is LGHDT and CDR2 is YNNKEL (reference sequence). The CDR3 sequence is CASSQDASGTTDTQYF. The CDR3 DNA reads as TGTGCCAGCAGCCAAGATGCTAGCGGGACCACAGATACGCAGTATTTT.

J is TRBJ1-1 and V is TRBV10-3, with 8 bases lining up with TRBD1. The CDR3 consists of 16 residues. The germline CDR1 and CDR2 sequences are ENHRY and SYGVKD. After removal of 6 bases from V and 0 bases from J, the junction contained 9 bases not matched to a gene. The CDR3 coding sequence is TGTGCCATCAGAGAGACAGGGGACGTTATGAACACTGAAGCTTTCTTT. It is translated as CAIRETGDVMNTEAFF.

As concerns this clonotype: One end of the junction does not line up with germline, which may come from a read error. The V gene is TRBV28, the J gene TRBJ2-3; D is possibly TRBD1 or TRBD2 (5 bases each). CDR1 is MDHEN and CDR2 is SYDVKM in the germline V gene. This CDR3 is built from 13 residues. CDR3 bases: TGTACCAGCGGCGTGGGGCTGACAGATACGCAGTATTTT. This gives the protein CTSGVGLTDTQYF.

J is TRBJ2-1 and V is TRBV3-1; D is perhaps TRBD2 (6 bases). Deletions cut 0 bases from V and 9 bases from J, with 12 bases between. The germline V gene has CDR1 LGHDT and CDR2 YNNKEL (reference sequence). CDR3 size: 14 residues. CDR3 coding DNA: TGTGCCAGCAGCCAAGAGCCGGGGGTAAGTGAGCAGTTCTTC. This translates into CASSQEPGVSEQFF.

This clonotype was counted between two and nine times. The rearrangement links TRBV28 to TRBJ2-7; D is possibly TRBD2 (6 bases). V was clipped by 7 bases and J by 7 bases, with 29 bases between them. The V gene's germline CDR1 is MDHEN and CDR2 SYDVKM. The CDR3 is 17 amino acids. CDR3 amino acids: CASTPGVGSGTSGEQYF. The DNA of the CDR3 is TGTGCCAGCACCCCAGGTGTAGGGTCCGGGACTTCGGGGGAGCAGTACTTC.

V and J are TRBV27 and TRBJ2-3, with TRBD2 identical over 10 bases. CDR3 length: 14 amino acids. Germline CDR1 reads MNHEY; CDR2 reads SMNVEV (reference sequence). J was trimmed by 4 bases and V by 7 bases; bases with no gene match: 5. The CDR3 DNA is TGTGCCAGCAACCCTCTAGCGGGAGCAGATACGCAGTATTTT. Translating it yields CASNPLAGADTQYF.

This clonotype was counted a few times. V gene TRBV7-2 combines with J gene TRBJ2-1; 11 bases agree with TRBD1. The CDR3 covers 16 residues. The germline V gene has CDR1 SGHTA and CDR2 FQGNSA. V shed 7 bases, J shed 9 bases, and the junction held 14 bases outside the gene matches. The CDR3 loop is CASNQLGTGGTSEQFF. In DNA form, the CDR3 reads TGTGCCAGCAACCAGCTCGGGACAGGGGGTACAAGTGAGCAGTTCTTC. Variable domain in full (rest from reference TRBV7-2 and TRBJ2-1): GAGVSQSPSNKVTEKGKDVELRCDPISGHTALYWYRQSLGQGLEFLIYFQGNSAPDKSGLPSDRFSAERTGGSVSTLTIQRTQQEDSAVYLCASNQLGTGGTSEQFFGPGTRLTVL.

This clonotype appeared a few times. The chain recombines TRBV7-9 with TRBJ2-7, with D perhaps TRBD2 (6 bases). The DNA end is more similar to TRBJ2-5, so the J call may be wrong. Germline CDR1 SEHNR, CDR2 FQNEAQ (reference sequence). CDR3 size: 17 residues. CDR3 nucleotides: TGTGCCAGCAGCACTCGGGAGTTACTAGCAAAGGAGGAGACCCAGTACTTC. Translating it yields CASSTRELLAKEETQYF.

The chain recombines TRBV2 with TRBJ2-3, with D maybe TRBD2 (6 bases). Germline loops: CDR1 SNHLY, CDR2 FYNNEI. V lost 8 bases, J lost 2 bases, and 11 bases lay in between. This CDR3 has 13 residues. The CDR3 sequence: CASARDFTDTQYF. Written as DNA, the CDR3 is TGTGCCAGCGCAAGGGACTTCACAGATACGCAGTATTTT.